This T cell receptor (beta chain) was retrieved from a study of blood T cells in healthy people across ages. A sample-barcoded 5' primer and a J-beta primer mix were used in a second PCR of roughly 6 to 11 cycles. TCRdb recomputed calls from the 5' RACE reads with MiXCR, one row per CDR3 protein. The sample holds roughly 1.9 million distinct CDR3 sequences; more than 35% are singletons and the top ten take 23%. The authors drew approximately 9 milliliters of peripheral blood from each donor. The CDR3 sequence is 14 residues long. The V end was cut by 6 bases, the J end by 0 bases, with 12 bases between. Germline CDR1 and CDR2: MDHEN and SYDVKM. Only a few counts were recorded for this clonotype.

The source is a human donor in good health. The chain combines TRBV28 with TRBJ2-7; unclear D gene. Sample: blood. In DNA, the CDR3 is TGTGCCAGCAGCCAGGTCGGTAACTCCTACGAGCAGTACTTC. Protein: CASSQVGNSYEQYF.